Listed below are T cell receptor beta chains from one sample, sequenced in a study of spatial heterogeneity in lung cancer. In TCRdb, the 5' RACE reads were re-called with MiXCR into one record per CDR3 protein. This sample has around 100,000 distinct CDR3 sequences, with 4.4% found just once. Sequenced material: lung tumor tissue, taken at surgery. These receptors all stem from a male donor with early-stage non-small cell lung cancer. The CDR3 runs from the conserved cysteine through the conserved F or W. D genes are given only for firm matches. Rows give clone size only sometimes, using once, few, many, or a class for an expanded clone.

V gene: TRBV11-2
clone size: many
D gene: .
J gene: TRBJ2-3
CDR3 length: 20
CDR3 protein: CASSLLSSWVVAATTDTQYF
CDR3 DNA: TGTGCCAGCAGCTTATTATCTTCGTGGGTGGTAGCGGCAACTACAGATACGCAGTATTTT

V gene: TRBV28
clone size: few
D gene: TRBD1
J gene: TRBJ2-4
CDR3 length: 21
CDR3 protein: CATQGDSLGYFSLQAKNIQYF
CDR3 DNA: TGTGCCACCCAGGGGGACAGCTTGGGTTATTTTTCCCTTCAAGCCAAAAACATTCAGTACTTC

V gene: TRBV12-3/TRBV12-4
clone size: many
D gene: .
J gene: TRBJ2-5
CDR3 length: 15
CDR3 protein: CASSLGGEDQETQYF
CDR3 DNA: TGTGCCAGCAGTTTGGGGGGTGAGGACCAAGAGACCCAGTACTTC

V gene: TRBV12-3/TRBV12-4
clone size: many
D gene: .
J gene: TRBJ2-1
CDR3 length: 12
CDR3 protein: CASSLNSNEQFF
CDR3 DNA: TGTGCCAGCAGTTTAAACTCCAATGAGCAGTTCTTC

V gene: TRBV3-1
clone size: many
D gene: .
J gene: TRBJ2-5
CDR3 length: 15
CDR3 protein: CASSQVRRLKETQYF
CDR3 DNA: TGTGCCAGCAGCCAAGTGAGAAGGCTGAAAGAGACCCAGTACTTC

V gene: TRBV7-2
clone size: few
D gene: .
J gene: TRBJ2-5
CDR3 length: 13
CDR3 protein: CASTPGGRETQYF
CDR3 DNA: TGTGCCAGCACTCCGGGCGGCCGAGAGACCCAGTACTTC

V gene: TRBV27
clone size: many
D gene: .
J gene: TRBJ2-7
CDR3 length: 14
CDR3 protein: CASGNRGSVYEQYF
CDR3 DNA: TGTGCCAGCGGAAACCGGGGCTCAGTCTACGAGCAGTACTTC

V gene: TRBV14
clone size: many
D gene: .
J gene: TRBJ1-4
CDR3 length: 11
CDR3 protein: CASSQHGKLFF
CDR3 DNA: TGTGCCAGCAGCCAGCACGGAAAACTGTTTTTT

V gene: TRBV28
clone size: .
D gene: TRBD2
J gene: TRBJ2-7
CDR3 length: 14
CDR3 protein: CASSRLAGGHEQYF
CDR3 DNA: TGTGCCAGCAGCAGACTAGCGGGAGGGCACGAGCAGTACTTC

V gene: TRBV20-1
clone size: .
D gene: .
J gene: TRBJ1-1
CDR3 length: 12
CDR3 protein: CSASYREAEAFF
CDR3 DNA: TGCAGTGCTTCTTACAGGGAGGCTGAAGCTTTCTTT

V gene: TRBV28
clone size: few
D gene: .
J gene: TRBJ1-5
CDR3 length: 15
CDR3 protein: CASNSGAYSNQPQHF
CDR3 DNA: TGTGCCAGCAATTCGGGGGCATATAGCAATCAGCCCCAGCATTTT

V gene: TRBV9
clone size: many
D gene: TRBD1
J gene: TRBJ2-7
CDR3 length: 15
CDR3 protein: CASSAHRDSWYEQYF
CDR3 DNA: TGTGCCAGCAGCGCCCACCGGGACAGTTGGTACGAGCAGTACTTC

V gene: TRBV15
clone size: .
D gene: TRBD1
J gene: TRBJ2-3
CDR3 length: 16
CDR3 protein: CATSRVQGAGTDTQYF
CDR3 DNA: TGTGCCACCAGCAGAGTACAGGGGGCAGGCACAGATACGCAGTATTTT

V gene: TRBV7-9
clone size: many
D gene: TRBD1
J gene: TRBJ2-1
CDR3 length: 17
CDR3 protein: CASSLAQETGGFNEQFF
CDR3 DNA: TGTGCCAGCAGCTTAGCGCAAGAGACAGGGGGTTTTAATGAGCAGTTCTTC

V gene: TRBV12-3/TRBV12-4
clone size: many
D gene: .
J gene: TRBJ2-3
CDR3 length: 11
CDR3 protein: CASSRLVSQYF
CDR3 DNA: TGTGCCAGCAGCCGACTAGTCTCGCAGTATTTT

V gene: TRBV6-5
clone size: many
D gene: .
J gene: TRBJ1-1
CDR3 length: 14
CDR3 protein: CASQDHWENTEAFF
CDR3 DNA: TGTGCCAGCCAGGACCACTGGGAGAACACTGAAGCTTTCTTT

V gene: TRBV5-1
clone size: .
D gene: TRBD1
J gene: TRBJ2-5
CDR3 length: 14
CDR3 protein: CASSLESRGETQYF
CDR3 DNA: TGCGCCAGCAGCTTGGAAAGCAGGGGGGAGACCCAGTACTTC

V gene: TRBV4-1
clone size: many
D gene: .
J gene: TRBJ2-2
CDR3 length: 18
CDR3 protein: CASRPTSFSRSTTGELFF
CDR3 DNA: TGCGCCAGCAGGCCGACTAGTTTCTCGCGGTCAACCACCGGGGAGCTGTTTTTT

V gene: TRBV5-8
clone size: many
D gene: TRBD1
J gene: TRBJ2-5
CDR3 length: 15
CDR3 protein: CASSKGTGRQETQYF
CDR3 DNA: TGTGCCAGCAGCAAAGGGACAGGGCGACAAGAGACCCAGTACTTC

V gene: TRBV20-1
clone size: many
D gene: TRBD2
J gene: TRBJ2-1
CDR3 length: 14
CDR3 protein: CSASSLAGYNEQFF
CDR3 DNA: TGCAGTGCTAGTTCATTAGCGGGATACAATGAGCAGTTCTTC

V gene: TRBV6-1
clone size: many
D gene: .
J gene: TRBJ1-2
CDR3 length: 16
CDR3 protein: CASSEAARSRDYGYTF
CDR3 DNA: TGTGCCAGCAGTGAAGCCGCGCGGTCCAGAGACTATGGCTACACCTTC

V gene: TRBV6-5
clone size: .
D gene: .
J gene: TRBJ2-1
CDR3 length: 15
CDR3 protein: CASSPRVLGYNEQFF
CDR3 DNA: TGTGCCAGCAGCCCCCGGGTTTTGGGTTACAATGAGCAGTTCTTC

V gene: TRBV11-1
clone size: many
D gene: TRBD1
J gene: TRBJ2-2
CDR3 length: 14
CDR3 protein: CASSRTGNTGELFF
CDR3 DNA: TGTGCCAGCAGTCGGACAGGGAACACCGGGGAGCTGTTTTTT

V gene: TRBV20-1
clone size: many
D gene: .
J gene: TRBJ1-1
CDR3 length: 12
CDR3 protein: CSANDMDTEAFF
CDR3 DNA: TGCAGTGCTAACGACATGGACACTGAAGCTTTCTTT

V gene: TRBV20-1
clone size: many
D gene: .
J gene: TRBJ1-1
CDR3 length: 12
CDR3 protein: CSATPTGFEAFF
CDR3 DNA: TGCAGTGCTACCCCGACAGGATTTGAAGCTTTCTTT

V gene: TRBV25-1
clone size: many
D gene: .
J gene: TRBJ1-4
CDR3 length: 16
CDR3 protein: CAPEGDKGKSDEKLFF
CDR3 DNA: TGTGCCCCGGAGGGAGATAAGGGGAAAAGCGATGAAAAACTGTTTTTT

V gene: TRBV2
clone size: many
D gene: .
J gene: TRBJ1-1
CDR3 length: 14
CDR3 protein: CASGGGPRLTEAFF
CDR3 DNA: TGTGCCAGCGGGGGGGGACCCAGGCTCACTGAAGCTTTCTTT

V gene: TRBV28
clone size: many
D gene: .
J gene: TRBJ2-1
CDR3 length: 14
CDR3 protein: CASRGQSRGNEQFF
CDR3 DNA: TGTGCCTCACGGGGCCAGTCGCGGGGCAATGAGCAGTTCTTC

V gene: TRBV7-8
clone size: many
D gene: .
J gene: TRBJ1-1
CDR3 length: 15
CDR3 protein: CASSMGFRMNTEAFF
CDR3 DNA: TGTGCCAGCAGCATGGGGTTTCGCATGAACACTGAAGCTTTCTTT

V gene: TRBV29-1
clone size: many
D gene: .
J gene: TRBJ1-1
CDR3 length: 13
CDR3 protein: CSVVRGGITEAFF
CDR3 DNA: TGCAGCGTAGTAAGGGGAGGGATCACTGAAGCTTTCTTT

V gene: TRBV15
clone size: few
D gene: .
J gene: TRBJ2-1
CDR3 length: 14
CDR3 protein: CATSKVPGINEQFF
CDR3 DNA: TGTGCCACCAGCAAAGTTCCTGGGATCAATGAGCAGTTCTTC

V gene: TRBV3-1
clone size: few
D gene: TRBD2
J gene: TRBJ2-1
CDR3 length: 14
CDR3 protein: CASSQDASGRRKFF
CDR3 DNA: TGTGCCAGCAGCCAAGATGCTAGCGGGAGAAGGAAGTTCTTC

V gene: TRBV20-1
clone size: .
D gene: TRBD2
J gene: TRBJ2-2
CDR3 length: 16
CDR3 protein: CSARDWGGRGTGELFF
CDR3 DNA: TGCAGTGCTAGAGATTGGGGCGGGAGAGGAACCGGGGAGCTGTTTTTT

V gene: TRBV10-1
clone size: .
D gene: TRBD2
J gene: TRBJ2-7
CDR3 length: 15
CDR3 protein: CASSDQTSGFYEQYF
CDR3 DNA: TGCGCCAGCAGTGATCAGACTAGCGGATTTTACGAGCAGTACTTC

V gene: TRBV20-1
clone size: many
D gene: TRBD1
J gene: TRBJ1-4
CDR3 length: 14
CDR3 protein: CSAWDRATNEKLFF
CDR3 DNA: TGCAGTGCTTGGGACAGGGCAACTAATGAAAAACTGTTTTTT

V gene: TRBV3-1
clone size: many
D gene: .
J gene: TRBJ1-6
CDR3 length: 13
CDR3 protein: CASSRQAISPLHF
CDR3 DNA: TGTGCCAGCAGCAGACAGGCCATTTCACCCCTCCACTTT

V gene: TRBV11-1
clone size: .
D gene: TRBD1
J gene: TRBJ1-1
CDR3 length: 18
CDR3 protein: CASSLFGTGSFVSTEAFF
CDR3 DNA: TGTGCCAGCAGCTTATTCGGGACAGGGAGTTTTGTGAGCACTGAAGCTTTCTTT

V gene: TRBV27
clone size: many
D gene: TRBD1
J gene: TRBJ1-5
CDR3 length: 15
CDR3 protein: CASSSTGTANQPQHF
CDR3 DNA: TGTGCCAGCAGCTCTACCGGGACAGCTAATCAGCCCCAGCATTTT

V gene: TRBV11-2
clone size: many
D gene: .
J gene: TRBJ2-1
CDR3 length: 15
CDR3 protein: CASRAFRGGHNEQFF
CDR3 DNA: TGTGCCAGCAGGGCGTTTAGGGGGGGCCACAATGAGCAGTTCTTC

V gene: TRBV29-1
clone size: many
D gene: .
J gene: TRBJ1-4
CDR3 length: 15
CDR3 protein: CSVEDPRAGGEKLFF
CDR3 DNA: TGCAGCGTTGAAGATCCAAGGGCCGGGGGTGAAAAACTGTTTTTT

V gene: TRBV20-1
clone size: many
D gene: .
J gene: TRBJ2-1
CDR3 length: 16
CDR3 protein: CSATHLQVSSYNEQFF
CDR3 DNA: TGCAGTGCTACCCATTTACAGGTCTCCTCCTACAATGAGCAGTTCTTC

V gene: TRBV6-5
clone size: many
D gene: .
J gene: TRBJ2-2
CDR3 length: 15
CDR3 protein: CASSPTWGPTGELFF
CDR3 DNA: TGTGCCAGCAGCCCTACTTGGGGACCCACCGGGGAGCTGTTTTTT

V gene: TRBV5-1
clone size: many
D gene: .
J gene: TRBJ2-5
CDR3 length: 14
CDR3 protein: CASSLTGWQETQYF
CDR3 DNA: TGCGCCAGCAGCTTGACAGGGTGGCAAGAGACCCAGTACTTC

V gene: TRBV5-1
clone size: many
D gene: .
J gene: TRBJ1-1
CDR3 length: 15
CDR3 protein: CASSLDLGENTEAFF
CDR3 DNA: TGCGCCAGCAGCTTGGATCTAGGGGAAAACACTGAAGCTTTCTTT

V gene: TRBV12-3/TRBV12-4
clone size: .
D gene: TRBD1
J gene: TRBJ1-5
CDR3 length: 15
CDR3 protein: CASSPKTGAAQPQHF
CDR3 DNA: TGTGCCAGCAGTCCAAAAACAGGGGCGGCTCAGCCCCAGCATTTT

V gene: TRBV10-3
clone size: many
D gene: .
J gene: TRBJ2-7
CDR3 length: 16
CDR3 protein: CAISGIETLTSYEQYF
CDR3 DNA: TGTGCCATCAGTGGAATCGAAACCTTGACGTCCTACGAGCAGTACTTC

V gene: TRBV13
clone size: many
D gene: .
J gene: TRBJ1-1
CDR3 length: 16
CDR3 protein: CASSLRAGNILIEAFF
CDR3 DNA: TGTGCCAGCAGCTTGAGGGCAGGGAACATATTAATTGAAGCTTTCTTT

V gene: TRBV12-3/TRBV12-4
clone size: many
D gene: .
J gene: TRBJ2-1
CDR3 length: 14
CDR3 protein: CASSYRANNNEQFF
CDR3 DNA: TGTGCCAGCAGTTACCGGGCCAACAACAATGAGCAGTTCTTC

V gene: TRBV18
clone size: few
D gene: .
J gene: TRBJ2-3
CDR3 length: 12
CDR3 protein: CASYRDADTQYF
CDR3 DNA: TGTGCCAGCTACAGGGACGCAGATACGCAGTATTTT

V gene: TRBV28
clone size: many
D gene: TRBD1
J gene: TRBJ1-5
CDR3 length: 19
CDR3 protein: CASSSGQGAEDYSNQPQHF
CDR3 DNA: TGTGCCAGCAGTTCGGGACAGGGGGCCGAAGACTATAGCAATCAGCCCCAGCATTTT

V gene: TRBV29-1
clone size: many
D gene: .
J gene: TRBJ2-1
CDR3 length: 17
CDR3 protein: CSFRLEARGFANNEQFF
CDR3 DNA: TGCAGCTTCCGTTTGGAGGCGAGGGGGTTTGCTAACAATGAGCAGTTCTTC

V gene: TRBV2
clone size: many
D gene: .
J gene: TRBJ2-1
CDR3 length: 20
CDR3 protein: CASSVTPVGTVGGAYNEQFF
CDR3 DNA: TGTGCCAGCAGTGTGACCCCCGTCGGGACAGTCGGAGGGGCCTACAATGAGCAGTTCTTC

V gene: TRBV7-2
clone size: many
D gene: .
J gene: TRBJ2-3
CDR3 length: 16
CDR3 protein: CASSLVRDSITDTQYF
CDR3 DNA: TGTGCCAGCAGCTTAGTACGGGACTCAATCACAGATACGCAGTATTTT

V gene: TRBV11-2
clone size: few
D gene: .
J gene: TRBJ2-1
CDR3 length: 14
CDR3 protein: CASSPNSGREEQFF
CDR3 DNA: TGTGCCAGCAGCCCGAATAGTGGGCGCGAGGAGCAGTTCTTC

V gene: TRBV6-6
clone size: many
D gene: .
J gene: TRBJ1-1
CDR3 length: 10
CDR3 protein: CASTGTEAFF
CDR3 DNA: TGTGCCAGCACTGGCACTGAAGCTTTCTTT

V gene: TRBV29-1
clone size: many
D gene: .
J gene: TRBJ1-1
CDR3 length: 13
CDR3 protein: CSVMRLTNTEAFF
CDR3 DNA: TGCAGCGTGATGCGCCTTACAAACACTGAAGCTTTCTTT

V gene: TRBV3-1
clone size: many
D gene: TRBD1
J gene: TRBJ1-6
CDR3 length: 15
CDR3 protein: CASRPGQGPHSPLHF
CDR3 DNA: TGTGCCAGCAGGCCCGGACAGGGCCCACATTCACCCCTCCACTTT

V gene: TRBV27
clone size: many
D gene: .
J gene: TRBJ1-1
CDR3 length: 15
CDR3 protein: CASSLSLGAWTEAFF
CDR3 DNA: TGTGCCAGCAGTTTATCATTGGGGGCGTGGACTGAAGCTTTCTTT

V gene: TRBV3-1
clone size: many
D gene: TRBD1
J gene: TRBJ1-1
CDR3 length: 13
CDR3 protein: CASSQRTGREAFF
CDR3 DNA: TGTGCCAGCAGCCAACGGACAGGGAGGGAAGCTTTCTTT

V gene: TRBV3-1
clone size: .
D gene: .
J gene: TRBJ2-1
CDR3 length: 13
CDR3 protein: CASSQGGGARSIF
CDR3 DNA: TGTGCCAGCAGCCAAGGAGGGGGGGCCCGCAGCATCTTC